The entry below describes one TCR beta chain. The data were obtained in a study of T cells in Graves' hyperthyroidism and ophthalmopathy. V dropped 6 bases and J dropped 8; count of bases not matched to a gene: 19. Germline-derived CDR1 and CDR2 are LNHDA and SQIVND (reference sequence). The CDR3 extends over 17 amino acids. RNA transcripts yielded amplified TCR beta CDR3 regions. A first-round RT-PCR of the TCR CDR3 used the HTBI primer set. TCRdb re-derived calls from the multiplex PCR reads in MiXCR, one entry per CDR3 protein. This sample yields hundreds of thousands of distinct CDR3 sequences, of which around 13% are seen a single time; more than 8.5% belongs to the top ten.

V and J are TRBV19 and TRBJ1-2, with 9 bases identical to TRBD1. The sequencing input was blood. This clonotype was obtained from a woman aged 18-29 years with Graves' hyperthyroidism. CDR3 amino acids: CASRSSGTGTPRSGYTF. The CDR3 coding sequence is TGTGCCAGTAGGTCCTCCGGGACAGGGACCCCCCGATCAGGCTACACCTTC.